The clone carrying this TCR beta chain was counted only a few times. As yet, its antigen is unknown. This sample was taken from a study of T-cell memory formation after mild COVID-19. Study-level background: TCR clusters showed largely donor specificity. The study's findings and limits: Mainly in CM and EM were contracting CD4+ clones; CD8+ were in EMRA. While clones contracting from day 15 to 85 were balanced between CD4 and CD8, later expanders leaned CD4+.

Employing constant-segment primers, 5'RACE generated TCR alpha and TCR beta cDNA libraries bearing sample barcodes and UMIs. Each CDR3 protein gets one entry after TCRdb re-called the 5' RACE reads with MiXCR. The sample shows about 320,000 distinct CDR3 sequences, roughly an eighth of them seen only once. CDR3 size: 17 residues. J gave up 2 bases and V 5 bases, and 7 bases lay outside the gene matches. The germline V gene encodes CDR1 SGHTA and CDR2 FQGNSA. The sequence came from a man aged 18 to 29 who had mild COVID-19 (a few samples of this study predate the infection). Cell type and time point are not known. The chain recombines TRBV7-2 with TRBJ2-3; TRBD2 matches 13 bases. The sample comprised PBMCs or a T cell subset sorted from them (not recorded which). This CDR3 reads CASSQGLAGSTTDTQYF. The CDR3 DNA sequence: TGTGCCAGCAGCCAGGGACTAGCGGGGAGTACCACAGATACGCAGTATTTT. The full variable domain, with the rest looked up from reference TRBV7-2 and TRBJ2-3, is GAGVSQSPSNKVTEKGKDVELRCDPISGHTALYWYRQSLGQGLEFLIYFQGNSAPDKSGLPSDRFSAERTGGSVSTLTIQRTQQEDSAVYLCASSQGLAGSTTDTQYFGPGTRLTVL.